The T cell receptor beta chain described here comes from a study of immune cell composition in non-small cell lung cancer. Germline CDR1 and CDR2: SEHNR and FQNEAQ (reference sequence). V was shortened by 5 bases and J by 5 bases, with 14 bases between the two germline ends. The CDR3 loop spans 14 amino acids. Normal lung was taken at the farthest possible site, at least 3 cm from tumour. Measured with immunoSEQ multiplex PCR; TCRdb has only the in-frame clones, and not every one. The table shows about 3,400 clones, with 55% to 70% occurring only once. The sequence was obtained from a human donor with non-small cell lung cancer. The specimen sequenced was non-adjacent lung tissue. The chain recombines TRBV7-9 with TRBJ2-3; tentative D call: TRBD2 (7 bases). CDR3 region: CASSLPGGQDTQYF. In DNA, the CDR3 is TGTGCCAGCAGCCTTCCGGGGGGCCAAGATACGCAGTATTTT.